The present T cell receptor (beta chain) was sequenced within a study of T cells in Graves' hyperthyroidism and ophthalmopathy. The CDR3 consists of 14 residues. Germline assignment: CDR1 SGHTA and CDR2 FQGNSA. Trimming took 4 bases from V and 6 from J; bases not matched to a gene: 7. Amplification targeted TCR beta CDR3 regions from RNA transcripts. Using the HTBI primer set, a first-round RT-PCR was run on the TCR CDR3. TCRdb reprocessed the multiplex PCR reads via MiXCR and lists one record per CDR3 protein. The table shows hundreds of thousands of distinct CDR3 sequences, with around 13% occurring only once. The sample holds many counts of this clonotype.

The chain has TRBV7-2 and TRBJ2-7; 9 bases are shared with TRBD1. This receptor was obtained from a woman aged 25 to 39 with Graves' hyperthyroidism that later progressed to Graves' ophthalmopathy. Sequenced: blood. In nucleotides, the CDR3 is TGTGCCAGCAGCTCCGGGACAGGGTTCCGCGAGCAGTACTTC. This codes for CASSSGTGFREQYF.